This section outlines one TCR beta chain sequence together with its context. CDR3 length equals 16 residues. Germline CDR1 and CDR2: SGHNT and YENEEA. Trimming removed 5 bases at V and 8 bases at J, with 19 bases between. This specimen comes from a study of CD8+CD57+ T cells in acquired aplastic anemia. According to the study, genomic DNA was the template for TCR beta VDJ and CDR3 profiling. MiXCR, run by TCRdb on the reads, gives a single entry per CDR3 protein. The table shows some 410,000 distinct CDR3 sequences, with 60% to 80% occurring only once. Sequences were obtained from sorted CD4+, CD8+, or CD8+CD57+ T cells (not recorded which) from PBMCs. The TCR comes from a human donor in good health, serving as a control. V gene TRBV11-3 combines with J gene TRBJ1-6; tentative D call: TRBD1 (5 bases). CDR3 in DNA: TGTGCCAGCAGCGCCGGGACTAGCGGAGGCTATTCACCCCTCCACTTT. Translated, it gives CASSAGTSGGYSPLHF.